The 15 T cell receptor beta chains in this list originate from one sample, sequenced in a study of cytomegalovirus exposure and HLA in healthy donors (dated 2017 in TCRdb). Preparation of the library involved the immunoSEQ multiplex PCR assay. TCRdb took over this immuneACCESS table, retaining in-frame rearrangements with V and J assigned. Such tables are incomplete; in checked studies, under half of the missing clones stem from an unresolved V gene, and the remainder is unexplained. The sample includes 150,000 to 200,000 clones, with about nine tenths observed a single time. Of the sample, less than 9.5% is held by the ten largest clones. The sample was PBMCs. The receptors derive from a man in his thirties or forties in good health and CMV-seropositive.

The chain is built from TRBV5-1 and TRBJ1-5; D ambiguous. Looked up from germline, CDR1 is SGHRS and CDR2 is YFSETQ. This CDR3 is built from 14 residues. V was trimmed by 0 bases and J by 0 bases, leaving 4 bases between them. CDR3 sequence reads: CASSLDDSNQPQHF. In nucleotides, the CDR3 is TGCGCCAGCAGCTTGGACGATAGCAATCAGCCCCAGCATTTT.

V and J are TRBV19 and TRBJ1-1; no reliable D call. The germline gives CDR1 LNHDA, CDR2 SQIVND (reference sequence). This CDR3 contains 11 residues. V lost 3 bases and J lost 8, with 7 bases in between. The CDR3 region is CASSIGSEAFF. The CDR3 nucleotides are TGTGCCAGTAGTATTGGGTCGGAAGCTTTCTTT.

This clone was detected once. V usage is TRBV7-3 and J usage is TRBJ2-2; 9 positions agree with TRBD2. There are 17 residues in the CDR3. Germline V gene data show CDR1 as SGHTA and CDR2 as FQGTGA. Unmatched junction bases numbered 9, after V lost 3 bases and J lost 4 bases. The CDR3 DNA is TGTGCCAGCAGCTTTGGGGCTCTAGCGGGGAGCACCGGGGAGCTGTTTTTT. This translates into CASSFGALAGSTGELFF.

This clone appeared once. The CDR3 sequence: CASSWGDRDDQPQHF. The CDR3 bases are TGCGCCAGCAGCTGGGGGGACAGGGATGATCAGCCCCAGCATTTT. The chain couples TRBV5-1 to TRBJ1-5; 9 bases align to TRBD1. With 3 bases clipped from V and 5 bases from J, the junction kept 6 bases outside the gene matches. CDR1 is SGHRS and CDR2 is YFSETQ in the germline V gene. The CDR3 spans 15 residues.

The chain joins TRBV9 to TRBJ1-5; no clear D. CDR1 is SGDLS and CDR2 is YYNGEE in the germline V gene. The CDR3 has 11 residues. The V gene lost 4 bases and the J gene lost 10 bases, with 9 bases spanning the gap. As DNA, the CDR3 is TGTGCCAGCAGCCCCCAGTTACCCCAGCATTTT. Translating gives CASSPQLPQHF. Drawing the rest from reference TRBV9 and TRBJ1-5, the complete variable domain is DSGVTQTPKHLITATGQRVTLRCSPRSGDLSVYWYQQSLDQGLQFLIQYYNGEERAKGNILERFSAQQFPDLHSELNLSSLELGDSALYFCASSPQLPQHFGDGTRLSIL.

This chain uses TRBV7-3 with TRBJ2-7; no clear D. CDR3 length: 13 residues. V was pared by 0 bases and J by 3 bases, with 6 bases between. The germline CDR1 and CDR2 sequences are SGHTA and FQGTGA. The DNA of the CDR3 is TGTGCCAGCAGCTTAACTCCTGGCTACGAGCAGTACTTC. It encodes CASSLTPGYEQYF.

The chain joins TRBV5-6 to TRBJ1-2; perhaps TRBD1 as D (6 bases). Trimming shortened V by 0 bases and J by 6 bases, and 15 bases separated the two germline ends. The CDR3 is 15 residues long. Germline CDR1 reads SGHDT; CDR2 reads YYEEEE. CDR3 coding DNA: TGTGCCAGCAGCTTGGGTGCAGGGGCGGTTCATGGCTACACCTTC. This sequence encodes CASSLGAGAVHGYTF.

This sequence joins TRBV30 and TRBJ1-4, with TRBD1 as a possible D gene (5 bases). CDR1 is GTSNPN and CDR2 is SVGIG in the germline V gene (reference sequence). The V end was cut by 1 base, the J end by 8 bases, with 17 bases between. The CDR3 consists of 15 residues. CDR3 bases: TGTGCCTGGAGTGGGGTCGGGGGAGCGGGGGAAAAACTGTTTTTT. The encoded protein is CAWSGVGGAGEKLFF.

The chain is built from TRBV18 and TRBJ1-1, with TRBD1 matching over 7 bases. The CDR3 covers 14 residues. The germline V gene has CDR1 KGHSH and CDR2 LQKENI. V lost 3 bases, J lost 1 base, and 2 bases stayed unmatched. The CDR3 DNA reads TGTGCCAGCTCACCTGGGGACAGGAACACTGAAGCTTTCTTT. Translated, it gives CASSPGDRNTEAFF.

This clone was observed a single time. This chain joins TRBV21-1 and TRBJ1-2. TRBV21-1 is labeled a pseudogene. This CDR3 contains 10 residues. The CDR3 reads CASTLFGYTF. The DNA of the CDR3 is TGTGCCAGCACCCTCTTTGGCTACACCTTC.

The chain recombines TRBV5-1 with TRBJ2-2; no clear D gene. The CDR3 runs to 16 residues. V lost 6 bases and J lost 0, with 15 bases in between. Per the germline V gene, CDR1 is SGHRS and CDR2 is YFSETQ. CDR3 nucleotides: TGCGCCAGCAATATCCAGGAGTTCGCGAACACCGGGGAGCTGTTTTTT. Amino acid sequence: CASNIQEFANTGELFF.

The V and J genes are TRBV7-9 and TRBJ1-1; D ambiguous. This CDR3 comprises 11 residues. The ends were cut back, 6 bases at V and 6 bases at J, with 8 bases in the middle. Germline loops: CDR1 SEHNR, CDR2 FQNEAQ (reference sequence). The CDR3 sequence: CASRRVAEAFF. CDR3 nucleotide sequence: TGTGCCAGCAGGAGGGTGGCTGAAGCTTTCTTT.

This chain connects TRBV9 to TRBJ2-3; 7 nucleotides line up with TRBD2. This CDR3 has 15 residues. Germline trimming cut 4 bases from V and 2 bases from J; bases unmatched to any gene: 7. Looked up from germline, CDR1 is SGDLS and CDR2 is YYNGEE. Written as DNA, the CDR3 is TGTGCCAGCAGCAGCTCTAGCGGATACACAGATACGCAGTATTTT. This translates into CASSSSSGYTDTQYF.

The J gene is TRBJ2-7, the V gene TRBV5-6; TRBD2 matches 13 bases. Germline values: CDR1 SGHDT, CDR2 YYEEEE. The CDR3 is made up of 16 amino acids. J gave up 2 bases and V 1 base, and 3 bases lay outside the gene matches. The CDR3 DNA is TGTGCCAGCAGCTTGAGCGGGACTAGCGGGACCTACGAGCAGTACTTC. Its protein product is CASSLSGTSGTYEQYF.

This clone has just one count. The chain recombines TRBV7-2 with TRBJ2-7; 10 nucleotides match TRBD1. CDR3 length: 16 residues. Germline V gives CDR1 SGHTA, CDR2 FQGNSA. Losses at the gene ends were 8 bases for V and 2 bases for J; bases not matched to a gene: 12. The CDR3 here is CASALGPGQGAYEQYF. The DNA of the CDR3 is TGTGCCAGCGCCCTAGGCCCCGGACAGGGGGCCTACGAGCAGTACTTC. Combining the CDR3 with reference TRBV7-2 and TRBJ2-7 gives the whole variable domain GAGVSQSPSNKVTEKGKDVELRCDPISGHTALYWYRQSLGQGLEFLIYFQGNSAPDKSGLPSDRFSAERTGGSVSTLTIQRTQQEDSAVYLCASALGPGQGAYEQYFGPGTRLTVT.